This T cell receptor (beta chain) was identified in a study of early T cells in non-severe SARS-CoV-2 infection. About the research overall: The study sequenced bulk RNA from unsorted whole blood, with chains unpaired.

Findings of the study overall: Private and CD4 specificities were missed by VDJdb matching, which favored anti-spike CD8 responses.

The library protocol tagged individual cDNA molecules with unique molecular identifiers. Via MiXCR, TCRdb re-called the 5' RACE reads, giving one row per CDR3 protein. The table includes 50,000 to 70,000 distinct CDR3 sequences, approximately 5.9% detected once. Germline V lookup: CDR1 MGHRA, CDR2 YSYEKL. This CDR3 is 16 amino acids long. Trimming took 0 bases from V and 4 from J, leaving 15 bases between them. This clonotype was counted between two and nine times. The antigen is undetermined. Sequences were derived from whole blood, sampled at baseline. The TCR was taken from an adult who was a healthcare worker with PCR-confirmed SARS-CoV-2 infection or an uninfected control (not recorded which). The chain is built from TRBV4-1 and TRBJ1-2; D is possibly TRBD1 (5 bases). The CDR3 reads CASSQEKSGRVYGYTF. CDR3 DNA: TGCGCCAGCAGCCAAGAGAAGTCGGGCAGGGTCTATGGCTACACCTTC.